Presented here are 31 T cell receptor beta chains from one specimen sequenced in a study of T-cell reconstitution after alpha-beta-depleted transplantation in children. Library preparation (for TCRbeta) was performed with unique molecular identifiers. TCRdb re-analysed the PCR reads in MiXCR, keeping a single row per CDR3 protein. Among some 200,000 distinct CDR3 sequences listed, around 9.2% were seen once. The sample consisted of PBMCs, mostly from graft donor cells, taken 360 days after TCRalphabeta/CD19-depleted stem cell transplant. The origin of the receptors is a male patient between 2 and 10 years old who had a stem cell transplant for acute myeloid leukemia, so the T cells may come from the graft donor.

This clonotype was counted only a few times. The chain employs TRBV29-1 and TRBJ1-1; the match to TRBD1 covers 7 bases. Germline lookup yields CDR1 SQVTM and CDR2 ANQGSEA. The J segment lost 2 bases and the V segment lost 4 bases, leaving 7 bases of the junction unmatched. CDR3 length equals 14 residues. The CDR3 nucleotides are TGCAGCGTTGGAGGGGGCCGGCCAAACACTGAAGCTTTCTTT. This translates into CSVGGGRPNTEAFF.

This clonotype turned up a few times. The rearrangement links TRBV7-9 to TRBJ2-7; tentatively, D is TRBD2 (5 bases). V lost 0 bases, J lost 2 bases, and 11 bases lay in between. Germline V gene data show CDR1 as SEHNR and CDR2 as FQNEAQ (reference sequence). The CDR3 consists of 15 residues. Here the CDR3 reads CASSLAGTGTYEQYV. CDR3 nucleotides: TGTGCCAGCAGCTTAGCAGGCACGGGGACCTACGAGCAGTACGTC.

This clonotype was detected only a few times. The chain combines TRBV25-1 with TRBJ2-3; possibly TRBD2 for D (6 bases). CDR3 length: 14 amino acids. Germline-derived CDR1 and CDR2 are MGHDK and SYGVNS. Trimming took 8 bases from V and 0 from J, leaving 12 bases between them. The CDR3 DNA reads TGTGCCAGCGGGACTCCTGCTAGCACAGATACGCAGTATTTT. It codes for CASGTPASTDTQYF.

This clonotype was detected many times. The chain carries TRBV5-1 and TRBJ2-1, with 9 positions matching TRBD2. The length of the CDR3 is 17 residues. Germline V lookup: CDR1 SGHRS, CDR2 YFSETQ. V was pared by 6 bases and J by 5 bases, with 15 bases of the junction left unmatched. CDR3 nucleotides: TGCGCCAGCAAAGGGCTAGCGGGGCTCCTAGGTAACAATGAGCAGTTCTTC. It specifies CASKGLAGLLGNNEQFF.

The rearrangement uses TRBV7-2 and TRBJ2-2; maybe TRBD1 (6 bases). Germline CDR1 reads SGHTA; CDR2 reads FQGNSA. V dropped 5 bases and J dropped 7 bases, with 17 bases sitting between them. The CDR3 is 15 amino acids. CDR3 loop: CASSPQSRGGGELFF. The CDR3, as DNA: TGTGCCAGCAGCCCTCAGTCACGAGGGGGCGGGGAGCTGTTTTTT.

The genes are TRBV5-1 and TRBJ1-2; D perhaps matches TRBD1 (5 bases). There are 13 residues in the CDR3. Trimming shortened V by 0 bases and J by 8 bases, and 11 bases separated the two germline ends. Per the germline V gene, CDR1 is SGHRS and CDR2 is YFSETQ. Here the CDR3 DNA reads TGCGCCAGCAGCTTGGTAGCAGGGATGGGCTACACCTTC. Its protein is CASSLVAGMGYTF.

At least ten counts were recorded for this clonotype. CDR3 nucleotides: TGTGCCAGCAGCCGGTCGGAAAGGACCCACACAGATACGCAGTATTTT. This codes for CASSRSERTHTDTQYF. The chain has TRBV3-1 and TRBJ2-3; D is unresolved. The CDR3 has 16 residues. Trimming cost V 4 bases and J 2 bases, with 16 bases left between them. Germline CDR1 and CDR2: LGHDT and YNNKEL (reference sequence).

The CDR3 DNA reads as TGTGCCAGCACCTACGGGAGGGCGGCGGACGAGCAGTACTTC. This translates into CASTYGRAADEQYF. The J gene is TRBJ2-7, the V gene TRBV6-1, with 8 bases fitting TRBD2. With V trimmed by 7 bases and J by 5 bases, 10 bases remained unmatched. The germline V gene has CDR1 MNHNS and CDR2 SASEGT. The CDR3 consists of 14 residues.

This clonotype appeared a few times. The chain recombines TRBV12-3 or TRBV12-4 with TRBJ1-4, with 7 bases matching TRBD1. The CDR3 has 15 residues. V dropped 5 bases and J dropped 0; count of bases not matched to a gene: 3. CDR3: CASSPGGTTNEKLFF. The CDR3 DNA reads TGTGCCAGCAGTCCAGGGGGGACAACTAATGAAAAACTGTTTTTT.

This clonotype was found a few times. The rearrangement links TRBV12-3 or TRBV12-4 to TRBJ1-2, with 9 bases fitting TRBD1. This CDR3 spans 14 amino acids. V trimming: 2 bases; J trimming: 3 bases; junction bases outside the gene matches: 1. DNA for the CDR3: TGTGCCAGCAGTTTAACAGGGGGCGACTATGGCTACACCTTC. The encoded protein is CASSLTGGDYGYTF.

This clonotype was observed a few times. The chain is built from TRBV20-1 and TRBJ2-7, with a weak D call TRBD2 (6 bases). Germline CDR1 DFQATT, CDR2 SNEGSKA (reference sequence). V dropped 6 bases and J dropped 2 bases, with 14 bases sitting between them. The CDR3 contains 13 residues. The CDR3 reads CSAARDFTYEQYF. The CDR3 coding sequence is TGCAGTGCCGCCCGGGACTTTACCTACGAGCAGTACTTC.

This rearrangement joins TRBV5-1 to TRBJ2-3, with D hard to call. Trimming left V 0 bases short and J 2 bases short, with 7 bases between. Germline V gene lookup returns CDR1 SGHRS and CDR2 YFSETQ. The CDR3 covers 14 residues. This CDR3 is CASSLAVNTDTQYF. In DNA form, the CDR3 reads TGCGCCAGCAGCTTGGCTGTAAACACAGATACGCAGTATTTT.

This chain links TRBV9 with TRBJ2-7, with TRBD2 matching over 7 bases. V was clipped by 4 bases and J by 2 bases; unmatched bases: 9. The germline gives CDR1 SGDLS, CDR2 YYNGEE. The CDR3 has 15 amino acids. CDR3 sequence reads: CASSPWGGTTYEQYF. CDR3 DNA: TGTGCCAGCAGCCCGTGGGGAGGGACGACCTACGAGCAGTACTTC.

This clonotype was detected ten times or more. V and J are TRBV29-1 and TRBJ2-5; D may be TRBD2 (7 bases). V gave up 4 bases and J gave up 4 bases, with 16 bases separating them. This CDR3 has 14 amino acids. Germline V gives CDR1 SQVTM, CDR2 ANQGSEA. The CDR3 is CSVVAGAITETQYF. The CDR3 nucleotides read TGCAGCGTTGTGGCGGGGGCGATAACAGAGACCCAGTACTTC.

DNA of the CDR3: TGCAGTGCTAGATCGGTCCCGGGGGCTTTAAGCAATCAGCCCCAGCATTTT. Translating gives CSARSVPGALSNQPQHF. V and J are TRBV20-1 and TRBJ1-5, with D possibly matching TRBD1 (6 bases). This CDR3 is 17 amino acids long. V shed 2 bases and J shed 1 base, with 18 bases lying between them. Germline CDR1 and CDR2: DFQATT and SNEGSKA (reference sequence).

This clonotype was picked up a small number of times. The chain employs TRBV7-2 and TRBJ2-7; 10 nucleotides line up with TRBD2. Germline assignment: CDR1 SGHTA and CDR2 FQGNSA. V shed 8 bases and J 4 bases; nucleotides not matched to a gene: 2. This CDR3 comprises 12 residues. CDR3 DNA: TGTGCCAGCGGACTAGCGGCTTACGAGCAGTACTTC. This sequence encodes CASGLAAYEQYF.

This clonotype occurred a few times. In DNA form, the CDR3 reads TGCGCCAGCGCTCCCGGGGGGCCCAATCAGCCCCAGCATTTT. The encoded protein is CASAPGGPNQPQHF. The gene calls are TRBV5-1 and TRBJ1-5; D might be TRBD1 (6 bases). The germline V and J ends were trimmed by 7 bases and 3 bases, with 14 bases remaining between them. CDR1 and CDR2 (germline): SGHRS, YFSETQ. The CDR3 totals 14 residues.

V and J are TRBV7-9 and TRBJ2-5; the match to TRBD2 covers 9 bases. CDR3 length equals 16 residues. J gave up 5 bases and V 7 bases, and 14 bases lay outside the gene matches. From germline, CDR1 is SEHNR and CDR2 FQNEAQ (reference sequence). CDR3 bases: TGTGCCAGCAACCTCCCTGGCGGGGGGGCATATGAGACCCAGTACTTC. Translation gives CASNLPGGGAYETQYF.

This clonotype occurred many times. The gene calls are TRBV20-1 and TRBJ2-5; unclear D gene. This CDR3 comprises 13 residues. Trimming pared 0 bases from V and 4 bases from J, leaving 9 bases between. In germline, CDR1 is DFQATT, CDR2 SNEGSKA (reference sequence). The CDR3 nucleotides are TGCAGTGCTAGAGAAAACGGAAGAGAGACCCAGTACTTC. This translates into CSARENGRETQYF.

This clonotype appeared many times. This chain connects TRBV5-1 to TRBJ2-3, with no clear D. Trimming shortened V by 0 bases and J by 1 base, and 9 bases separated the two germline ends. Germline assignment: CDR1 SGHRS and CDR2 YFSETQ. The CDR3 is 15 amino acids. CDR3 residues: CASSLVVVGTDTQYF. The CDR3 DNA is TGCGCCAGCAGCTTGGTGGTCGTAGGCACAGATACGCAGTATTTT.

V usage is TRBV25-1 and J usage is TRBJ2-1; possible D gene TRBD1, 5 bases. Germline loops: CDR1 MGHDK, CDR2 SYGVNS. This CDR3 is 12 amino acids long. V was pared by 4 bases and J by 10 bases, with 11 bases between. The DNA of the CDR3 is TGTGCCAGCAGTGGGGGCCGGCGAGAGCAGTTCTTC. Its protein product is CASSGGRREQFF.

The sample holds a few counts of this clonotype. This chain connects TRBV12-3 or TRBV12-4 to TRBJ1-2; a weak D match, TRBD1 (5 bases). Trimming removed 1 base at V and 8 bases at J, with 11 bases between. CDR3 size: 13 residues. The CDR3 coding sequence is TGTGCCAGCAGTTTAGAACGGGCAGGGGGCTACACCTTC. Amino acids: CASSLERAGGYTF.

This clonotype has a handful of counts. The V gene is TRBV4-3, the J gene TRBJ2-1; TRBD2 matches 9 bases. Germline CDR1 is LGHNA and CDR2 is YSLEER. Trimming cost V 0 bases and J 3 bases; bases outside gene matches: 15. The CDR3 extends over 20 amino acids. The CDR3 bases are TGCGCCAGCAGCCAAGAGAGTCGGCGGGAGGGCCTACATGACTACAATGAGCAGTTCTTC. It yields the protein CASSQESRREGLHDYNEQFF.

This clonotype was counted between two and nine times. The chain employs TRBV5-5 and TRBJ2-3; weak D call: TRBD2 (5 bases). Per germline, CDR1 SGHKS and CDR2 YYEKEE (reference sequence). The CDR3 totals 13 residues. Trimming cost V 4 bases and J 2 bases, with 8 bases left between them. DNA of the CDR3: TGTGCCAGCAGCCCCCGGGACACAGATACGCAGTATTTT. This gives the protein CASSPRDTDTQYF.

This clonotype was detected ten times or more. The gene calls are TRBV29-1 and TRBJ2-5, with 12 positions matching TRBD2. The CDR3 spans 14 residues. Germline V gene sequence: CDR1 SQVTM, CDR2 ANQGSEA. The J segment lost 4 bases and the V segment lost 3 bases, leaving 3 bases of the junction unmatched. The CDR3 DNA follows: TGCAGCGTTGAGGAACTAGCGGGGGGAGAGACCCAGTACTTC. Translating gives CSVEELAGGETQYF.

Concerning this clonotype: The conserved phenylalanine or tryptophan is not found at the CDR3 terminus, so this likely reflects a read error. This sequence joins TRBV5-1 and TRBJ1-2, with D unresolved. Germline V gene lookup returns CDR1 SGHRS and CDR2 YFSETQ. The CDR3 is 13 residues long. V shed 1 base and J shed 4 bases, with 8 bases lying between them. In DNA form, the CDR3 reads TGCGCCAGCAGCTTGACGGCAAGCTATGGCTACACCTCC. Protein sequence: CASSLTASYGYTS.

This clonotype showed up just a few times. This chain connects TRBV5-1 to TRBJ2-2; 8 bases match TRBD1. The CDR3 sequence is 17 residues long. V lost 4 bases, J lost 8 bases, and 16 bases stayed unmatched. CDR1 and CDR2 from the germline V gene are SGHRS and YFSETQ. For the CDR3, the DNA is TGCGCCAGCAGCCCACCTGGGACAGGCACCGGGTCGGGGGAGCTGTTTTTT. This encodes CASSPPGTGTGSGELFF.

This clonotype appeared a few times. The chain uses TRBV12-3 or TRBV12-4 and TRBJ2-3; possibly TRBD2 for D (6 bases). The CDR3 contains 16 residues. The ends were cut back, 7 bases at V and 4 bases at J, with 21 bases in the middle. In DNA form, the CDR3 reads TGTGCCAGCAATTCCCCCCCAGGGAGGTTCGCAGATACGCAGTATTTT. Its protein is CASNSPPGRFADTQYF.

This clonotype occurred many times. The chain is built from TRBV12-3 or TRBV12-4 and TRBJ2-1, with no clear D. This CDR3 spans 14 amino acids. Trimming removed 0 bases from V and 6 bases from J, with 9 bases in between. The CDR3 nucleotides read TGTGCCAGCAGTTTAGCGTTCCTAGGCAATGAGCAGTTCTTC. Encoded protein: CASSLAFLGNEQFF.

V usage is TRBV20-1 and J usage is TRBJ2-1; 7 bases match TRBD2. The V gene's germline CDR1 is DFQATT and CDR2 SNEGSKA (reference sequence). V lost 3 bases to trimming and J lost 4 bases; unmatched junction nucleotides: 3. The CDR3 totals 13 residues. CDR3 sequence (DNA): TGCAGTGCTAGGACTAGCCCTTACAATGAGCAGTTCTTC. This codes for CSARTSPYNEQFF.

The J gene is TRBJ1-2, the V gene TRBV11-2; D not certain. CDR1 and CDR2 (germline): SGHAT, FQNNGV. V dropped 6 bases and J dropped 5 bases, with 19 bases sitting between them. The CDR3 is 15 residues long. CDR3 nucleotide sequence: TGTGCCAGCAGTCTAGTGGGAGTCGTACTATATGGCTACACCTTC. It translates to CASSLVGVVLYGYTF.